A few counts support the clone carrying this T cell receptor beta chain. This CDR3 spans 14 amino acids. V was trimmed by 8 bases and J by 1 base, leaving 13 bases between them. CDR1 and CDR2 from the germline V gene are SGHRS and YFSETQ. This sample stems from a study of human T cells and chemical hapten exposure. For the study at large: Largely, small differences in pooled library volume made per-sample TCR yields vary.

In the library, unique molecular identifiers were attached to individual cDNA molecules. Original data processing: Ranging from about 23,224 to 750,000, TCR counts per sample had a median value of around 92,000. TCRdb processed the reads anew with MiXCR; each CDR3 protein has one entry. The V and J calls shown here were made by TCRdb, not taken from the authors' results. The data hold 100,000 to 150,000 distinct CDR3 sequences, with less than 10% observed a single time. Total RNA was extracted from unfractionated whole blood. The clonotype originates from a human donor in good health. Some clones in this sample may be carry-over from other donors' samples. The source material was whole blood. The chain joins TRBV5-1 to TRBJ2-1, with D maybe TRBD2 (5 bases). In nucleotides, the CDR3 is TGCGCCAGTAAGGGCGGGCTTTCCTACAATGAGCAGTTCTTC. Its protein product is CASKGGLSYNEQFF.